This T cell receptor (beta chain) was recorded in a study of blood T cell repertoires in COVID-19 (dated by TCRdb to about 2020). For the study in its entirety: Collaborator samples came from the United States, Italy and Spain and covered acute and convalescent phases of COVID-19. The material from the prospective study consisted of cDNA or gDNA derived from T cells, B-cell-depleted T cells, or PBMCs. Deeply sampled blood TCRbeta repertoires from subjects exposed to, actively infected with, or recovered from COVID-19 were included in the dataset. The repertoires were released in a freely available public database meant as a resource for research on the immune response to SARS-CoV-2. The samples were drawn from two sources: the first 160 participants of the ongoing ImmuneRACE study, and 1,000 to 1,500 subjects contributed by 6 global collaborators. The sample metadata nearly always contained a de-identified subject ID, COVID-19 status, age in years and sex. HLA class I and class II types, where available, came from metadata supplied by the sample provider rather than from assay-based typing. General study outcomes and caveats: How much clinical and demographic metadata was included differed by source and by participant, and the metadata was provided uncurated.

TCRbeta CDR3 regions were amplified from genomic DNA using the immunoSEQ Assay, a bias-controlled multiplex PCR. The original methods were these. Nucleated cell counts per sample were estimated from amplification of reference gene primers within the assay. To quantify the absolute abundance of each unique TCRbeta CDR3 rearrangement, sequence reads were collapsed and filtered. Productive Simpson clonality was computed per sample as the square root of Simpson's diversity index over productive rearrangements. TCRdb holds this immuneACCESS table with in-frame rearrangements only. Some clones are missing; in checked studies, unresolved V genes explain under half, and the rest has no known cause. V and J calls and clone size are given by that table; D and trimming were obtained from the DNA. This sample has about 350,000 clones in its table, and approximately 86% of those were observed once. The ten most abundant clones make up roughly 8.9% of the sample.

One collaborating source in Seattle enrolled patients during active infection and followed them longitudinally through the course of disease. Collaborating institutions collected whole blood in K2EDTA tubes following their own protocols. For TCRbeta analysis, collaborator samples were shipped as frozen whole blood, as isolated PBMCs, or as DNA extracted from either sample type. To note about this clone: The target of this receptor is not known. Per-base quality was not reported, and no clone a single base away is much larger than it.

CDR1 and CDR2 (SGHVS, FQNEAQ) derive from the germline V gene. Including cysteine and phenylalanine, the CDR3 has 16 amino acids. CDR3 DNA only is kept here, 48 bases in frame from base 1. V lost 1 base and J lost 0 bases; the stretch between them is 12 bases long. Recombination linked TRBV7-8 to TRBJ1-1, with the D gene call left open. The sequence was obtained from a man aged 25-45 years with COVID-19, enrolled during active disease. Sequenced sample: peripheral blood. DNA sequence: TGTGCCAGCAGCTTAGGACGCGGTGGGTTGAACACTGAAGCTTTCTTT. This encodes CASSLGRGGLNTEAFF. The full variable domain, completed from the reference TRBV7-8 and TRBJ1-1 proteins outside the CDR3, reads GAGVSQSPRYKVAKRGQDVALRCDPISGHVSLFWYQQALGQGPEFLTYFQNEAQLDKSGLPSDRFFAERPEGSVSTLKIQRTQQEDSAVYLCASSLGRGGLNTEAFFGQGTRLTVV.